This TCR beta chain was found in a study of blood T cell repertoires in COVID-19. For the study at large: The United States, Italy and Spain were the sources of the acute and convalescent COVID-19 samples. The cDNA or gDNA used as material had been derived from T cells, B-cell-depleted T cells, or PBMCs.

The CDR3 contains 11 residues. J gave up 8 bases and V 4 bases, and 0 bases lay outside the gene matches. CDR1 and CDR2 (germline): DFQATT, SNEGSKA (reference sequence). Per the study methods: It was from reference gene primer amplification that nucleated cell counts were estimated. Generated by immunoSEQ multiplex PCR, the TCRdb table keeps only in-frame clones and is missing some. That table gives V, J and clone size, and the DNA gave D and trimming. Among roughly 80,000 clones listed, 91% were seen once. The material sequenced was peripheral blood. This chain links TRBV20-1 with TRBJ1-4, with 8 nucleotides matching TRBD1. This receptor was taken from a woman aged 45-59 years in a cohort sampled during active COVID-19. The CDR3 sequence: CSATGGEKLFF. The DNA of the CDR3 is TGCAGTGCTACAGGGGGCGAAAAACTGTTTTTT.